Listed here are 26 T cell receptor beta chains from one sample, sequenced in a study of blood T cell repertoires in COVID-19 (TCRdb year 2020). Library generation was performed with the immunoSEQ multiplex PCR assay. TCRdb mirrors the immuneACCESS table, restricted to in-frame sequences. Some clones are absent from its copies; in checked studies, under half trace to an unresolved V gene, and the reason for the others is unknown. This sample gives approximately 340,000 clones in total; roughly 90% of them show up just once. Of the sample, about 0.9% is held by the ten largest clones. Sequenced material: PBMCs or T cells enriched from blood (not recorded which). The source is a woman aged 40 to 49 who had been exposed to COVID-19.

This clone was counted a single time. The chain is built from TRBV13 and TRBJ1-2; weak D call: TRBD1 (6 bases). The CDR3 consists of 14 residues. Per germline, CDR1 PRHDT and CDR2 FYEKMQ (reference sequence). V shed 5 bases and J shed 3 bases, with 13 bases lying between them. CDR3 protein: CASSPGVYDYGYTF. CDR3 DNA sequence: TGTGCCAGCAGCCCAGGGGTGTACGACTATGGCTACACCTTC.

This sequence joins TRBV7-2 and TRBJ2-3, with TRBD1 as a possible D gene (5 bases). CDR1 SGHTA and CDR2 FQGNSA come from the germline V gene. This CDR3 is 15 amino acids long. The germline V and J ends were trimmed by 2 bases and 3 bases, with 12 bases remaining between them. The CDR3, as DNA: TGTGCCAGCAGCTTATCCGGACACTCTACAGATACGCAGTATTTT. It translates to CASSLSGHSTDTQYF.

This chain uses TRBV6-5 with TRBJ2-3, with D tentatively TRBD2 (5 bases). Germline loops: CDR1 MNHEY, CDR2 SVGAGI. The CDR3 runs 13 residues. V gave up 5 bases and J gave up 6 bases, with 12 bases separating them. Here the CDR3 DNA reads TGTGCCAGCAGTCCGCCTCCGGGGGATACGCAGTATTTT. Translating gives CASSPPPGDTQYF.

The sample holds one count of this clone. A much larger clone lies one base from this, so it may be a read error. The CDR3, as DNA: TGTGCCTGGAGTGGCAGGGCCAATCAGCCCCAGCATTTT. Its protein is CAWSGRANQPQHF. This chain uses TRBV30 with TRBJ1-5; TRBD1 might be the D (5 bases). V was shortened by 1 base and J by 3 bases, with 7 bases between the two germline ends. Germline V CDR1 and CDR2: GTSNPN, SVGIG (reference sequence). There are 13 residues in the CDR3.

In this sample, this clone turned up once. For the CDR3, the DNA is TGTGCCAGCAGTTTATCCTCCACAAGAAGGGGGAACACTGAAGCTTTCTTT. It specifies CASSLSSTRRGNTEAFF. The rearrangement links TRBV27 to TRBJ1-1; TRBD1 might be the D (5 bases). Trimming took 0 bases from V and 1 from J, leaving 15 bases between them. In germline, CDR1 is MNHEY, CDR2 SMNVEV (reference sequence). This CDR3 has 17 residues.

The chain employs TRBV30 and TRBJ2-1; 9 positions agree with TRBD1. The germline CDR1 and CDR2 sequences are GTSNPN and SVGIG (reference sequence). This CDR3 contains 14 residues. With V trimmed by 4 bases and J by 2 bases, 3 bases remained unmatched. The CDR3 sequence is CAWNRQGAYNEQFF. CDR3 coding DNA: TGTGCCTGGAACCGACAGGGGGCCTACAATGAGCAGTTCTTC.

The genes are TRBV7-9 and TRBJ1-2; 12 nucleotides agree with TRBD1. The CDR3 is 15 residues long. V lost 7 bases, J lost 7 bases, and 10 bases stayed unmatched. CDR1 is SEHNR, CDR2 FQNEAQ, per germline (reference sequence). The CDR3 sequence: CASTPSGTGGFGYTF. The CDR3 nucleotides read TGTGCCAGCACCCCTTCGGGGACAGGGGGCTTTGGCTACACCTTC.

This CDR3 reads CASTQGEVSPLHF. CDR3 sequence (DNA): TGTGCCAGCACCCAGGGGGAGGTTTCACCCCTCCACTTT. The rearrangement joins TRBV6-5 to TRBJ1-6; 7 bases align to TRBD1. CDR1 and CDR2 (germline): MNHEY, SVGAGI. V gave up 7 bases and J gave up 9 bases; unmatched junction bases: 6. This CDR3 is built from 13 residues.

This chain uses TRBV20-1 with TRBJ1-1, with TRBD1 matching over 7 bases. The trim removed 5 bases at V and 5 bases at J, leaving 2 bases unmatched. CDR1 and CDR2 (germline): DFQATT, SNEGSKA (reference sequence). The CDR3 totals 11 residues. The CDR3 region has the DNA TGCAGTGCTCAGACAGGGACTGAAGCTTTCTTT. Its translation is CSAQTGTEAFF.

V usage is TRBV6-5 and J usage is TRBJ2-1, with unresolved D. This CDR3 contains 13 residues. Trimming left V 0 bases short and J 10 bases short, with 10 bases between. The germline CDR1 and CDR2 sequences are MNHEY and SVGAGI. The CDR3 reads CASSYSQVSEQFF. Here the CDR3 DNA reads TGTGCCAGCAGTTACTCCCAGGTCTCGGAGCAGTTCTTC.

The table lists this clone with a count of one. The chain recombines TRBV2 with TRBJ2-7; 10 positions agree with TRBD1. Looked up from germline, CDR1 is SNHLY and CDR2 is FYNNEI. The CDR3 covers 14 residues. Unmatched junction bases numbered 4, after V lost 4 bases and J lost 4 bases. The DNA of the CDR3 is TGTGCCAGCAGTGCCGAGGGACAGGGGTACGAGCAGTACTTC. The encoded protein is CASSAEGQGYEQYF. Drawing the rest from reference TRBV2 and TRBJ2-7, the complete variable domain is EPEVTQTPSHQVTQMGQEVILRCVPISNHLYFYWYRQILGQKVEFLVSFYNNEISEKSEIFDDQFSVERPDGSNFTLKIRSTKLEDSAMYFCASSAEGQGYEQYFGPGTRLTVT.

The V call is TRBV7-2, the J call TRBJ1-2; TRBD1 matches 7 bases. CDR3 length equals 15 residues. In germline, CDR1 is SGHTA, CDR2 FQGNSA. With V trimmed by 1 base and J by 4 bases, 6 bases remained unmatched. The CDR3 spells CASSLDNRGPYGYTF. CDR3 nucleotides: TGTGCCAGCAGCTTAGACAACAGGGGTCCCTATGGCTACACCTTC.

This chain joins TRBV6-1 and TRBJ1-1; possibly TRBD1 for D (5 bases). V dropped 1 base and J dropped 0 bases, with 9 bases sitting between them. Germline CDR1 MNHNS, CDR2 SASEGT. The CDR3 totals 15 residues. The CDR3 region is CASSEGVTVNTEAFF. CDR3 DNA: TGTGCCAGCAGTGAAGGGGTGACAGTGAACACTGAAGCTTTCTTT.

This clone has only one observation. V and J are TRBV29-1 and TRBJ1-2; a weak D match, TRBD1 (6 bases). Deletions cut 5 bases from V and 4 bases from J, with 20 bases between. The CDR3 length is 15 residues. The V gene's germline CDR1 is SQVTM and CDR2 ANQGSEA. The CDR3 DNA reads TGCAGCGTTCCGACCCTGACAGGAGAAGGCTATGGCTACACCTTC. Encoded protein: CSVPTLTGEGYGYTF.

This clone has only one observation. The chain recombines TRBV30 with TRBJ1-4; possible D gene TRBD1, 5 bases. V shed 4 bases and J shed 4 bases, with 10 bases lying between them. CDR1 and CDR2 (germline): GTSNPN, SVGIG (reference sequence). There are 13 residues in the CDR3. CDR3 in amino acids: CAWKAGNNEKLFF. For the CDR3, the DNA is TGTGCCTGGAAAGCAGGGAATAATGAAAAACTGTTTTTT.

V gene TRBV6-8 combines with J gene TRBJ2-5, with 10 bases identical to TRBD1. Per the germline V gene, CDR1 is MNHGY and CDR2 is SAAAGT. V was clipped by 1 base and J by 6 bases; unmatched bases: 5. This CDR3 has 15 residues. The CDR3, as DNA: TGTGCCAGCAGTTACTGGCCGGGACAGGGGAAGACCCAGTACTTC. Translating gives CASSYWPGQGKTQYF.

This chain joins TRBV5-4 and TRBJ2-7, with TRBD2 identical over 14 bases. Germline assignment: CDR1 SGHNT and CDR2 YYREEE (reference sequence). V lost 2 bases to trimming and J lost 6 bases; unmatched junction nucleotides: 4. The CDR3 runs to 15 residues. The chain's CDR3 is CASSFGLAGGGEQYF. CDR3 coding DNA: TGTGCCAGCAGCTTCGGACTAGCGGGAGGTGGCGAGCAGTACTTC.

The rearrangement uses TRBV9 and TRBJ2-3; 12 nucleotides agree with TRBD2. The V gene's germline CDR1 is SGDLS and CDR2 YYNGEE. Trimming cost V 4 bases and J 3 bases; bases outside gene matches: 9. CDR3 length: 17 amino acids. The CDR3 DNA follows: TGTGCCAGCAGCCCAGGACTAGCGGGGTGGGGGACAGATACGCAGTATTTT. This sequence encodes CASSPGLAGWGTDTQYF.

This chain uses TRBV11-2 with TRBJ1-1; D perhaps matches TRBD1 (6 bases). V lost 2 bases and J 4 bases, leaving 11 bases between the germline ends. Germline CDR1 is SGHAT and CDR2 is FQNNGV. The CDR3 consists of 14 residues. CDR3: CASSLYGGLTEAFF. DNA for the CDR3: TGTGCCAGCAGCTTATACGGGGGGCTCACTGAAGCTTTCTTT. The full variable domain, in which reference TRBV11-2 and TRBJ1-1 provide the parts outside the CDR3, is EAGVAQSPRYKIIEKRQSVAFWCNPISGHATLYWYQQILGQGPKLLIQFQNNGVVDDSQLPKDRFSAERLKGVDSTLKIQPAKLEDSAVYLCASSLYGGLTEAFFGQGTRLTVV.

The chain couples TRBV3-1 (or the pseudogene TRBV3-2) to TRBJ2-5; the match to TRBD2 covers 12 bases. CDR1 is LGHDT and CDR2 is YNNKEL in the germline V gene (reference sequence). This CDR3 has 16 amino acids. J was trimmed by 6 bases and V by 4 bases; bases with no gene match: 9. Here the CDR3 reads CASSRTRLAGEKTQYF. CDR3 bases: TGTGCCAGCAGCCGAACCCGACTAGCGGGGGAGAAGACCCAGTACTTC.

The CDR3 loop is CASSPIPGQGAAGYTF. CDR3 sequence (DNA): TGTGCCAGCTCCCCGATTCCGGGACAGGGGGCGGCTGGCTACACCTTC. The J gene is TRBJ1-2, the V gene TRBV18, with 12 positions matching TRBD1. The CDR3 spans 16 residues. V shed 6 bases and J 7 bases; nucleotides not matched to a gene: 12. CDR1 KGHSH and CDR2 LQKENI come from the germline V gene.

This chain links TRBV5-4 with TRBJ2-7, with D hard to call. The CDR3 sequence is 13 residues long. Trimming stripped 1 base from V and 5 bases from J, with 10 bases between. Germline values: CDR1 SGHNT, CDR2 YYREEE (reference sequence). This chain's CDR3 is CASSLFPLNEQYF. CDR3 coding DNA: TGTGCCAGCAGCTTGTTCCCCCTTAACGAGCAGTACTTC.

This clone was detected once. The rearrangement uses TRBV19 and TRBJ1-1; D gene ambiguous. Germline lookup yields CDR1 LNHDA and CDR2 SQIVND (reference sequence). The CDR3 runs 14 residues. V was shortened by 7 bases and J by 8 bases, with 20 bases between the two germline ends. The CDR3 here is CASIASHSGREAFF. The CDR3 DNA reads TGTGCCAGTATTGCAAGTCATTCAGGCCGGGAAGCTTTCTTT.

The V and J genes are TRBV28 and TRBJ1-5; 8 bases are shared with TRBD1. The germline CDR1 and CDR2 sequences are MDHEN and SYDVKM. Unmatched junction bases numbered 6, after V lost 5 bases and J lost 6 bases. The length of the CDR3 is 14 residues. For the CDR3, the DNA is TGTGCCAGCAGTACAAACAGGGGGAGTCAGCCCCAGCATTTT. Its protein product is CASSTNRGSQPQHF.

The genes are TRBV6-2 or TRBV6-3 and TRBJ2-1; D not certain. CDR1 MNHEY and CDR2 SVGEGT come from the germline V gene. The CDR3 extends over 13 amino acids. V was clipped by 2 bases and J by 4 bases, with 6 bases between them. CDR3 nucleotides: TGTGCCAGCAGTTACGGGCGTTACAATGAGCAGTTCTTC. Amino acids: CASSYGRYNEQFF.

The gene calls are TRBV2 and TRBJ2-2; D remains unclear. The germline V gene has CDR1 SNHLY and CDR2 FYNNEI. The CDR3 consists of 14 residues. V was clipped by 5 bases and J by 6 bases, with 13 bases between them. DNA of the CDR3: TGTGCCAGCAGTAGCCTACGACTTTCCGGGGAGCTGTTTTTT. This sequence encodes CASSSLRLSGELFF. Drawing the rest from reference TRBV2 and TRBJ2-2, the complete variable domain is EPEVTQTPSHQVTQMGQEVILRCVPISNHLYFYWYRQILGQKVEFLVSFYNNEISEKSEIFDDQFSVERPDGSNFTLKIRSTKLEDSAMYFCASSSLRLSGELFFGEGSRLTVL.